Given below is one T cell receptor (beta chain) in context. J was trimmed by 0 bases and V by 10 bases; bases with no gene match: 9. The V gene's germline CDR1 is ENHRY and CDR2 SYGVKD. The CDR3 is made up of 16 amino acids. As handled by the study authors: Amplified reference gene primers provided the basis for estimating nucleated cell counts. Sequenced by immunoSEQ multiplex PCR; TCRdb stores in-frame clones only, minus some. V and J calls and clone size follow that table, whereas D and trimming were derived from the DNA. The table records 95,000 to 120,000 clones, less than 75% of them present only once. This record belongs to a study of blood T cell repertoires in COVID-19. Study context: There were acute and convalescent COVID-19 samples, and they came from the United States, Italy and Spain. T cells, B-cell-depleted T cells, or PBMCs supplied cDNA or gDNA.

The specimen was peripheral blood. The receptor's source is a woman aged 40 to 50 with acute or convalescent COVID-19. The chain has TRBV10-3 and TRBJ1-1, with TRBD1 matching 12 bases. CDR3: CATYGTGGALNTEAFF. CDR3 DNA sequence: TGTGCCACCTATGGGACAGGGGGCGCCCTGAACACTGAAGCTTTCTTT.